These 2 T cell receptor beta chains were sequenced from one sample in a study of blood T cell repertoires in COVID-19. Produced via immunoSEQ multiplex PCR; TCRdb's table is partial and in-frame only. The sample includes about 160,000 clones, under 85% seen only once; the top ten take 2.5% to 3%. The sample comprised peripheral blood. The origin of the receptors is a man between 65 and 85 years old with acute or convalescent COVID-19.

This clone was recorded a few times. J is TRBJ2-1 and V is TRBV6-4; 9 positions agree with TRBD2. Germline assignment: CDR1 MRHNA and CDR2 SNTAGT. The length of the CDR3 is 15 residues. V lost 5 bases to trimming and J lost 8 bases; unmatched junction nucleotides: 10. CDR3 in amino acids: CASSLSGLAGDEQFF. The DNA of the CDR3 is TGTGCCAGCAGTCTCTCGGGGTTAGCGGGAGATGAGCAGTTCTTC.

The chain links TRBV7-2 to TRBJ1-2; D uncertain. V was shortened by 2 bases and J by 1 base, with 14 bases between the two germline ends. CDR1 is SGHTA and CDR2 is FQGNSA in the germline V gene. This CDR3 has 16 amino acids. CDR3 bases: TGTGCCAGCAGCTTAAACCGCAACGCGGTTAACTATGGCTACACCTTC. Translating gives CASSLNRNAVNYGYTF.